These 10 T cell receptor beta chains came from one sample sequenced in a study of blood T cell repertoires in COVID-19 (dated by TCRdb to about 2020). The method behind the library was the immunoSEQ multiplex PCR assay. Not all clones reach the TCRdb copy of this immuneACCESS table, which keeps in-frame sequences only. Checked studies attribute under half of the gap to unresolved V genes and leave the rest unexplained. Across this sample there are 100,000 to 120,000 clones, with approximately 91% seen only once. The top ten clones comprise 8.4% of the sample. Sequencing was carried out using peripheral blood. The receptors were gathered from a woman aged 65 to 85 who had recovered from COVID-19.

J is TRBJ2-3 and V is TRBV2; 7 positions agree with TRBD1. The CDR3 has 14 amino acids. Germline CDR1 reads SNHLY; CDR2 reads FYNNEI. Germline trimming cut 6 bases from V and 9 bases from J; bases unmatched to any gene: 12. CDR3 amino acids: CASRPGQIHQTQYF. In DNA form, the CDR3 reads TGTGCCAGCAGACCGGGACAGATTCACCAAACGCAGTATTTT.

The CDR3 spells CASTLWDRGLGNTIYF. Here the CDR3 DNA reads TGTGCCAGTACTCTTTGGGACAGGGGGCTTGGAAACACCATATATTTT. J is TRBJ1-3 and V is TRBV2; 12 nucleotides match TRBD1. With V trimmed by 9 bases and J by 3 bases, 9 bases remained unmatched. The CDR3 loop spans 16 amino acids. Germline V gene data show CDR1 as SNHLY and CDR2 as FYNNEI.

The gene calls are TRBV5-1 and TRBJ2-5; 8 nucleotides line up with TRBD1. The V and J ends lost 5 bases and 5 bases, in that order; junction bases with no gene match: 11. The CDR3 is 15 amino acids. Per germline, CDR1 SGHRS and CDR2 YFSETQ. The CDR3 region is CASSSAGTGGETQYF. CDR3 DNA: TGCGCCAGCAGTTCTGCTGGGACAGGCGGGGAGACCCAGTACTTC.

V usage is TRBV5-1 and J usage is TRBJ2-2; possible D gene TRBD1, 6 bases. V shed 0 bases and J shed 6 bases, with 9 bases lying between them. The V gene's germline CDR1 is SGHRS and CDR2 YFSETQ. CDR3 size: 14 residues. CDR3 loop: CASSLAAGAGELFF. The DNA for the CDR3 is TGCGCCAGCAGCTTGGCCGCAGGGGCCGGGGAGCTGTTTTTT.

The chain joins TRBV5-8 to TRBJ2-7; tentatively, D is TRBD2 (5 bases). Looked up from germline, CDR1 is SGHTS and CDR2 is YDEGEE. CDR3 length: 12 amino acids. Trimming left V 1 base short and J 7 bases short, with 9 bases between. Here the CDR3 DNA reads TGTGCCAGCAGCTTGAGGACTGGGGAGCAGTACTTC. Its protein product is CASSLRTGEQYF.

The chain recombines TRBV5-1 with TRBJ2-5, with D perhaps TRBD1 (6 bases). CDR3 length equals 13 residues. Per the germline V gene, CDR1 is SGHRS and CDR2 is YFSETQ. Between the trimmed V and J ends, which lost 0 bases and 6 bases, there was a span of 9 bases. In DNA, the CDR3 is TGCGCCAGCAGCTTGGTAGGGGGAAAGACCCAGTACTTC. This encodes CASSLVGGKTQYF.

The chain has TRBV19 and TRBJ1-5; 9 bases match TRBD1. V lost 7 bases and J lost 3; bases outside the gene matches: 10. The CDR3 is made up of 16 amino acids. Germline V gene sequence: CDR1 LNHDA, CDR2 SQIVND (reference sequence). This chain's CDR3 is CASKWTGVRANQPQHF. DNA for the CDR3: TGTGCCAGTAAATGGACAGGGGTGCGAGCCAATCAGCCCCAGCATTTT.

The J gene is TRBJ2-2, the V gene TRBV27; unclear D gene. V lost 7 bases, J lost 0 bases, and 12 bases lay in between. There are 15 residues in the CDR3. Germline values: CDR1 MNHEY, CDR2 SMNVEV (reference sequence). The CDR3 loop reads CASTPFPANTGELFF. For the CDR3, the DNA is TGTGCCAGCACACCCTTCCCGGCGAACACCGGGGAGCTGTTTTTT.

The gene calls are TRBV6-2 or TRBV6-3 and TRBJ2-2; D is unclear. The CDR3 loop spans 16 amino acids. With 5 bases removed from V and 3 bases from J, the gap between germline ends came to 16 bases. Germline lookup yields CDR1 MNHEY and CDR2 SVGEGT. Here the CDR3 DNA reads TGTGCCAGCAGTAAAGACACGCTCCAATACACCGGGGAGCTGTTTTTT. Encoded protein: CASSKDTLQYTGELFF.

V gene TRBV29-1 combines with J gene TRBJ2-1; no reliable D call. The germline V and J ends were trimmed by 1 base and 3 bases, with 10 bases remaining between them. CDR3 length: 14 residues. Germline V CDR1 and CDR2: SQVTM, ANQGSEA. In DNA, the CDR3 is TGCAGCGTTGAAGGGCAGAGGAGCTACAATGAGCAGTTCTTC. Translating it yields CSVEGQRSYNEQFF.